The present entry profiles one T cell receptor beta chain with its context. Its specificity is not known. These data originate in a study of beta chain features in type 1 diabetes. Study results and limitations: Type 1 diabetes patients showed a moderate but significant shortening of TCRB CDR3s in all four CD4+ subsets. In comparison with healthy donors, patients had naive, central memory and Treg TCRB repertoires that appeared more similar.

Every donor provided one heparinised blood draw, which averaged approximately 100 mL. Cells sorted by CD45RO/CCR7/CD25/CD127/CD95/CD27 comprised CD4+ naive, central memory, regulatory and stem cell-like memory cells. Expressed TCRB transcripts were sequenced because the entire RNA isolate underwent reverse transcription. Using immunoSEQ multiplex PCR, the repertoire was profiled, and TCRdb retains in-frame clones only, with some absent. The repertoire holds 450,000 or so clones, with about an eighth as singletons. The germline gives CDR1 SGDLS, CDR2 YYNGEE. The V end lost 0 bases, the J end lost 3 bases, and 6 bases lay between the germline ends. This CDR3 is built from 14 residues.

The sequencing sample was made of naive CD4+ T cells from blood. The receptor was isolated from a woman between 18 and 30 years old in good health. The rearrangement links TRBV9 to TRBJ1-4; no clear D gene. CDR3: CASSVALANEKLFF. The CDR3 nucleotides read TGTGCCAGCAGCGTAGCCCTGGCTAATGAAAAACTGTTTTTT.